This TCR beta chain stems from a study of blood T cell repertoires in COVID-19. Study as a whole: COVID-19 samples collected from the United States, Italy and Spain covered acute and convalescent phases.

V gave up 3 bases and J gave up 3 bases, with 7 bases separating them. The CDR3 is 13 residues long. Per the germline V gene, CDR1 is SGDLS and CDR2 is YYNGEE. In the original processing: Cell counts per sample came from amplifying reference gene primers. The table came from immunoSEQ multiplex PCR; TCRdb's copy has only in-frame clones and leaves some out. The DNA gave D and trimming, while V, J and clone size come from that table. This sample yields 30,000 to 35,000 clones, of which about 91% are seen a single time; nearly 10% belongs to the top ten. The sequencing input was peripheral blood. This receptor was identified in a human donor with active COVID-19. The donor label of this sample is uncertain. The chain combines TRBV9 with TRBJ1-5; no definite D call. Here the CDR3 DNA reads TGTGCCAGCAGCGGCGACACCAATCAGCCCCAGCATTTT. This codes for CASSGDTNQPQHF.